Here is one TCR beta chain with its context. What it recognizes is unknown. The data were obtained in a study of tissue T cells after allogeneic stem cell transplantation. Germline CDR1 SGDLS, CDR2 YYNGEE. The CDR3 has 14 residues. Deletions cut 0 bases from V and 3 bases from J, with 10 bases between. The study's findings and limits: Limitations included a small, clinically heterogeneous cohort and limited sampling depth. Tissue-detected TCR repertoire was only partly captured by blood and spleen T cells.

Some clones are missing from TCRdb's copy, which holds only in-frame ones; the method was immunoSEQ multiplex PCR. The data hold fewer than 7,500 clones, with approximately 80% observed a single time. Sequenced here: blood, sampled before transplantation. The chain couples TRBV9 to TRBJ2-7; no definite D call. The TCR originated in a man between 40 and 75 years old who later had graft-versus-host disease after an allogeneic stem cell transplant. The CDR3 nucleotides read TGTGCCAGCAGCGTAGCTCTGGGTGACTACGAGCAGTACTTC. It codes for CASSVALGDYEQYF.